The 27 T cell receptor beta chains reported below all come from one sample, sequenced in a study of blood T cell repertoires in COVID-19. Repertoires were generated with immunoSEQ multiplex PCR, while TCRdb's copy carries only in-frame clones and drops some. The data contain 60,000 to 80,000 clones, 80% of them singletons. The sequenced material came from peripheral blood. These receptor sequences come from a man between 45 and 60 years old with COVID-19, enrolled during active disease.

This clone was observed once. The rearrangement links TRBV5-5 to TRBJ1-1; D is uncertain. Trimming took off 3 bases at V and 5 bases at J, with 14 bases between the two ends. The CDR3 covers 14 residues. CDR1 is SGHKS, CDR2 YYEKEE, per germline (reference sequence). CDR3 bases: TGTGCCAGCAGCTCGCCGTCTAAACGGACTGAAGCTTTCTTT. Its translation: CASSSPSKRTEAFF.

This clone occurred once. V usage is TRBV28 and J usage is TRBJ1-1; 8 bases match TRBD1. The length of the CDR3 is 16 residues. V gave up 5 bases and J gave up 1 base; unmatched junction bases: 9. The V gene's germline CDR1 is MDHEN and CDR2 SYDVKM. CDR3 sequence reads: CASSPQGAVKNTEAFF. Here the CDR3 DNA reads TGTGCCAGCAGTCCCCAGGGGGCGGTGAAGAACACTGAAGCTTTCTTT.

The chain has TRBV27 and TRBJ1-1; D gene uncertain. The CDR3 has 13 residues. CDR1 and CDR2 from the germline V gene are MNHEY and SMNVEV (reference sequence). V was shortened by 5 bases and J by 1 base, with 8 bases between the two germline ends. The CDR3 reads CASSIRGNTEAFF. The CDR3 DNA reads as TGTGCCAGCAGTATCCGGGGGAACACTGAAGCTTTCTTT.

V gene TRBV28 combines with J gene TRBJ1-6; maybe TRBD1 (6 bases). The CDR3 length is 15 residues. Germline-derived CDR1 and CDR2 are MDHEN and SYDVKM. V was cut by 1 base and J by 4 bases, with 8 bases left in between. The CDR3 is CASSLSGQYNSPLHF. The CDR3 nucleotides read TGTGCCAGCAGTTTATCGGGACAATATAATTCACCCCTCCACTTT.

The chain carries TRBV19 and TRBJ1-1, with 12 bases aligning to TRBD1. The CDR3 has 16 residues. The trim removed 7 bases at V and 6 bases at J, leaving 12 bases unmatched. Germline CDR1 reads LNHDA; CDR2 reads SQIVND (reference sequence). The CDR3 DNA sequence: TGTGCCAGTACGCGGGGGACAGGGGGCCCCCGCGCTGAAGCTTTCTTT. It specifies CASTRGTGGPRAEAFF. The full variable domain, rest sourced from reference TRBV19 and TRBJ1-1, is DGGITQSPKYLFRKEGQNVTLSCEQNLNHDAMYWYRQDPGQGLRLIYYSQIVNDFQKGDIAEGYSVSREKKESFPLTVTSAQKNPTAFYLCASTRGTGGPRAEAFFGQGTRLTVV.

The gene calls are TRBV6-2 or TRBV6-3 and TRBJ1-6; D ambiguous. With 2 bases removed from V and 5 bases from J, the gap between germline ends came to 7 bases. Germline loops: CDR1 MNHEY, CDR2 SVGEGT. CDR3 length: 14 residues. CDR3 sequence reads: CASSYGGHNSPLHF. In nucleotides, the CDR3 is TGTGCCAGCAGTTACGGAGGACATAATTCACCCCTCCACTTT.

The chain joins TRBV12-3 or TRBV12-4 to TRBJ2-1, with D possibly being TRBD1 (5 bases). Trimming stripped 6 bases from V and 9 bases from J, with 9 bases between. This CDR3 contains 11 residues. The chain's CDR3 is CASSRVTEQFF. The CDR3 nucleotides are TGTGCCAGCAGCAGGGTTACTGAGCAGTTCTTC.

This chain joins TRBV3-1 (or the pseudogene TRBV3-2) and TRBJ2-7, with D maybe TRBD2 (6 bases). In germline, CDR1 is LGHDT, CDR2 YNNKEL (reference sequence). This CDR3 comprises 13 residues. The V gene lost 0 bases and the J gene lost 5 bases, with 8 bases spanning the gap. CDR3 residues: CASSQDSGDEQYF. For the CDR3, the DNA is TGTGCCAGCAGCCAAGATAGCGGCGACGAGCAGTACTTC.

V gene TRBV5-4 combines with J gene TRBJ1-1; TRBD1 agrees at 8 bases. The CDR3 is 15 residues long. Unmatched junction bases numbered 3, after V lost 2 bases and J lost 0 bases. Germline CDR1 and CDR2: SGHNT and YYREEE (reference sequence). CDR3 DNA: TGTGCCAGCAGCTTCCAGGGGGCGTTGAACACTGAAGCTTTCTTT. This translates into CASSFQGALNTEAFF. Combining the CDR3 with reference TRBV5-4 and TRBJ1-1 gives the whole variable domain ETGVTQSPTHLIKTRGQQVTLRCSSQSGHNTVSWYQQALGQGPQFIFQYYREEENGRGNFPPRFSGLQFPNYSSELNVNALELDDSALYLCASSFQGALNTEAFFGQGTRLTVV.

In its sample, this clone was seen a few times. The chain has TRBV19 and TRBJ1-5; TRBD1 might be the D (5 bases). V lost 10 bases and J 2 bases, leaving 15 bases between the germline ends. Germline V gives CDR1 LNHDA, CDR2 SQIVND (reference sequence). The CDR3 has 14 residues. This CDR3 is CATLGGHRNQPQHF. As DNA, the CDR3 is TGTGCCACCTTGGGCGGACATCGCAATCAGCCCCAGCATTTT. The full variable domain, completed using reference TRBV19 and TRBJ1-5, is DGGITQSPKYLFRKEGQNVTLSCEQNLNHDAMYWYRQDPGQGLRLIYYSQIVNDFQKGDIAEGYSVSREKKESFPLTVTSAQKNPTAFYLCATLGGHRNQPQHFGDGTRLSIL.

The rearrangement links TRBV2 to TRBJ2-3; 12 bases are shared with TRBD2. After removal of 6 bases from V and 5 bases from J, the junction contained 3 bases not matched to a gene. The CDR3 sequence is 14 residues long. CDR1 is SNHLY, CDR2 FYNNEI, per germline. CDR3 sequence reads: CASREGLAGDTQYF. As DNA, the CDR3 is TGTGCCAGCAGAGAGGGACTAGCGGGAGATACGCAGTATTTT. The whole variable domain, remainder taken from reference TRBV2 and TRBJ2-3, is EPEVTQTPSHQVTQMGQEVILRCVPISNHLYFYWYRQILGQKVEFLVSFYNNEISEKSEIFDDQFSVERPDGSNFTLKIRSTKLEDSAMYFCASREGLAGDTQYFGPGTRLTVL.

The V call is TRBV7-3, the J call TRBJ1-1; no reliable D call. The CDR3 totals 13 residues. Germline V gene sequence: CDR1 SGHTA, CDR2 FQGTGA. Trimming pared 5 bases from V and 3 bases from J, leaving 10 bases between. CDR3 in DNA: TGTGCCAGCAGCCCGACACCCGACACTGAAGCTTTCTTT. The encoded protein is CASSPTPDTEAFF.

The genes are TRBV7-2 and TRBJ1-2; D remains unclear. The germline CDR1 and CDR2 sequences are SGHTA and FQGNSA. CDR3 length equals 16 residues. Trimming removed 5 bases at V and 7 bases at J, with 23 bases between. DNA for the CDR3: TGTGCCAGCAGCCCAAGTCCCCGGGATCGGCGAGGTGGCTACACCTTC. Amino acid sequence: CASSPSPRDRRGGYTF. Full variable domain (rest looked up from reference TRBV7-2 and TRBJ1-2): GAGVSQSPSNKVTEKGKDVELRCDPISGHTALYWYRQSLGQGLEFLIYFQGNSAPDKSGLPSDRFSAERTGGSVSTLTIQRTQQEDSAVYLCASSPSPRDRRGGYTFGSGTRLTVV.

This rearrangement joins TRBV7-9 to TRBJ2-5, with 10 bases identical to TRBD2. The CDR3 totals 13 residues. The trim removed 5 bases at V and 6 bases at J, leaving 3 bases unmatched. Germline CDR1 and CDR2: SEHNR and FQNEAQ (reference sequence). This CDR3 reads CASSPSGRKTQYF. The CDR3 nucleotides read TGTGCCAGCAGCCCTAGCGGGAGAAAGACCCAGTACTTC.

V gene TRBV24-1 combines with J gene TRBJ1-2; D is perhaps TRBD1 (6 bases). The CDR3 is made up of 14 amino acids. Germline values: CDR1 KGHDR, CDR2 SFDVKD. Trimming pared 4 bases from V and 3 bases from J, leaving 11 bases between. CDR3 sequence (DNA): TGTGCCACCAGTGACCCGGACAGACACTATGGCTACACCTTC. The encoded protein is CATSDPDRHYGYTF.

The rearrangement joins TRBV28 to TRBJ2-2, with TRBD1 matching 9 bases. V trimming: 5 bases; J trimming: 6 bases; junction bases outside the gene matches: 7. The CDR3 runs 15 residues. CDR1 is MDHEN, CDR2 SYDVKM, per germline. The CDR3 protein is CASSNPGQGSGELFF. CDR3 bases: TGTGCCAGCAGTAACCCGGGACAGGGTTCCGGGGAGCTGTTTTTT.

This rearrangement joins TRBV18 to TRBJ2-1; D perhaps matches TRBD1 (5 bases). This CDR3 comprises 13 residues. Deletions cut 3 bases from V and 7 bases from J, with 10 bases between. From germline, CDR1 is KGHSH and CDR2 LQKENI. As DNA, the CDR3 is TGTGCCAGCTCACCCGACAGCCGAAATGAGCAGTTCTTC. Amino acid sequence: CASSPDSRNEQFF.

The rearrangement joins TRBV7-2 to TRBJ2-7; D not certain. Deletions cut 2 bases from V and 0 bases from J, with 14 bases between. The CDR3 is 16 residues long. CDR1 and CDR2 from the germline V gene are SGHTA and FQGNSA. Here the CDR3 reads CASSLRGSSSSYEQYF. CDR3 DNA: TGTGCCAGCAGCTTAAGAGGATCGTCGAGCTCCTACGAGCAGTACTTC.

The chain couples TRBV2 to TRBJ2-5; D uncertain. Trimming pared 2 bases from V and 2 bases from J, leaving 9 bases between. The CDR3 spans 14 residues. Looked up from germline, CDR1 is SNHLY and CDR2 is FYNNEI. This chain's CDR3 is CASSEMAFQETQYF. As DNA, the CDR3 is TGTGCCAGCAGTGAAATGGCCTTTCAAGAGACCCAGTACTTC.

This chain joins TRBV3-1 (or the pseudogene TRBV3-2) and TRBJ2-3; 9 positions match TRBD2. From germline, CDR1 is LGHDT and CDR2 YNNKEL (reference sequence). This CDR3 has 16 residues. J was trimmed by 2 bases and V by 5 bases; bases with no gene match: 8. CDR3 nucleotide sequence: TGTGCCAGCAGCACCAGACTAGCGGAGGCCACAGATACGCAGTATTTT. Translating it yields CASSTRLAEATDTQYF.

J is TRBJ1-6 and V is TRBV18; 7 bases map to TRBD1. The CDR3 is 14 amino acids. V shed 3 bases, J shed 10 bases, and the junction held 6 bases outside the gene matches. CDR1 and CDR2 from the germline V gene are KGHSH and LQKENI. The CDR3 sequence is CASSPGRGDSPLHF. Written as DNA, the CDR3 is TGTGCCAGCTCACCGGGCAGGGGGGACTCACCCCTCCACTTT.

This clone was counted only a few times. This sequence joins TRBV5-1 and TRBJ2-2; TRBD1 agrees at 9 bases. V was pared by 2 bases and J by 5 bases, with 4 bases of the junction left unmatched. This CDR3 spans 15 amino acids. CDR1 is SGHRS and CDR2 is YFSETQ in the germline V gene. The chain's CDR3 is CASSLQGAFTGELFF. CDR3 sequence (DNA): TGCGCCAGCAGCTTACAGGGGGCTTTTACCGGGGAGCTGTTTTTT.

The chain recombines TRBV27 with TRBJ2-1; 13 nucleotides line up with TRBD2. The ends lost 3 bases at V and 0 bases at J; junction bases unmatched: 20. The CDR3 consists of 23 residues. CDR1 MNHEY and CDR2 SMNVEV come from the germline V gene (reference sequence). As DNA, the CDR3 is TGTGCCAGCAGTTTTCGGACTAGCGGGAGAGAGCGCGGGGCCTATAGCTCCTACAATGAGCAGTTCTTC. Amino acids: CASSFRTSGRERGAYSSYNEQFF.

The gene calls are TRBV2 and TRBJ2-1; 9 nucleotides line up with TRBD1. V dropped 6 bases and J dropped 9; count of bases not matched to a gene: 9. Germline CDR1 is SNHLY and CDR2 is FYNNEI. The CDR3 has 14 amino acids. The CDR3 spells CASRGGTGLVEQFF. CDR3 nucleotide sequence: TGTGCCAGCAGGGGAGGGACAGGGTTGGTTGAGCAGTTCTTC.

This rearrangement joins TRBV24-1 to TRBJ2-1; 8 bases agree with TRBD1. Germline-derived CDR1 and CDR2 are KGHDR and SFDVKD. The CDR3 sequence is 17 residues long. Trimming removed 3 bases from V and 0 bases from J; junction bases left unmatched: 6. The CDR3 region is CATSDPSGGFSYNEQFF. For the CDR3, the DNA is TGTGCCACCAGTGATCCCTCAGGGGGCTTCTCCTACAATGAGCAGTTCTTC.

The chain couples TRBV27 to TRBJ2-1; TRBD2 matches at 10 bases. This CDR3 is built from 18 residues. J was trimmed by 4 bases and V by 3 bases; bases with no gene match: 12. Germline V gives CDR1 MNHEY, CDR2 SMNVEV (reference sequence). CDR3 nucleotides: TGTGCCAGCAGTTTTCTAGCGGGAGAGGGAGTCTCATACAATGAGCAGTTCTTC. This encodes CASSFLAGEGVSYNEQFF.

The rearrangement uses TRBV6-5 and TRBJ1-1; D might be TRBD1 (5 bases). V was trimmed by 7 bases and J by 2 bases, leaving 14 bases between them. The germline gives CDR1 MNHEY, CDR2 SVGAGI. CDR3 length equals 14 residues. The CDR3: CASNPAGVNTEAFF. The CDR3 bases are TGTGCCAGCAACCCCGCGGGGGTTAACACTGAAGCTTTCTTT.